This T cell receptor (beta chain) stems from a study of blood T cell repertoires in COVID-19. About the research overall: The United States, Italy and Spain provided the acute and convalescent COVID-19 samples. PBMCs, B-cell-depleted T cells, or T cells were the source of the cDNA or gDNA that made up the material.

CDR3 length: 15 amino acids. Germline CDR1 is SGHRS and CDR2 is YFSETQ. Trimming cost V 3 bases and J 5 bases; bases outside gene matches: 7. In the study's own analysis: Amplification with reference gene primers provided the estimates of nucleated cell counts. The data were produced by immunoSEQ multiplex PCR, yet TCRdb's version contains in-frame clones alone and is incomplete. The V and J calls and clone size come from that table; D and trimming were worked out from the DNA. The profile shows under 130,000 clones, around 90% of them singletons. The chain combines TRBV5-1 with TRBJ1-4; 7 bases line up with TRBD1. This receptor was taken from a man aged 50-60 years in a cohort sampled during active COVID-19. The sequencing input was peripheral blood. The CDR3 nucleotides are TGCGCCAGCAGCTCGACCGGGACAGTAAATGAAAAACTGTTTTTT. Its protein is CASSSTGTVNEKLFF.